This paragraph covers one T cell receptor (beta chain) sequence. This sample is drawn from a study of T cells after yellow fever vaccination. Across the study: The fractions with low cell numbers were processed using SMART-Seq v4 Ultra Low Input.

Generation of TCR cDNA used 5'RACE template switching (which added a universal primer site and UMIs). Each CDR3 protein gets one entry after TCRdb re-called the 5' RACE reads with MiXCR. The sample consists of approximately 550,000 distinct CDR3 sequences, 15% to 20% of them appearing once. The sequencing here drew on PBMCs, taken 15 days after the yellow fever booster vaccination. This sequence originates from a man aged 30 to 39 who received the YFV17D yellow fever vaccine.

The CDR3 DNA sequence: TGTGCCAGCAGTCTGTGGACAGGGGTCACTGAAGCTTTCTTT. Translation: CASSLWTGVTEAFF. The chain uses TRBV6-2 or TRBV6-3 and TRBJ1-1; 9 nucleotides match TRBD1. The junction had 5 bases not matched to a gene; V was cut back by 5 bases and J by 4 bases. The CDR3 loop spans 14 amino acids. Germline-derived CDR1 and CDR2 are MNHEY and SVGEGT.